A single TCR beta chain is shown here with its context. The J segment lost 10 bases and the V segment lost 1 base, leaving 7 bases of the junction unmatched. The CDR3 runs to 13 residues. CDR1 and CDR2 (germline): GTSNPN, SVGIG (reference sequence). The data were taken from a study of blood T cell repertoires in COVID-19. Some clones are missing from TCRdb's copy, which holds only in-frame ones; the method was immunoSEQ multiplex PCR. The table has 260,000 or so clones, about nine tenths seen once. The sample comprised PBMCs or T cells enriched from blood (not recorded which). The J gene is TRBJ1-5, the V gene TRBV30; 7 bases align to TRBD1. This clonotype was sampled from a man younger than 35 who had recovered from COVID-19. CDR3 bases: TGTGCCTGGAGTGCAGGGGGAGGTCGACCCCAGCATTTT. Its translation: CAWSAGGGRPQHF.